This TCR beta chain derives from a study of blood T cell repertoires in COVID-19. Recovery meant two consecutive negative NP/OP PCR tests, professional clearance, or resolved symptoms. Original methodology: Scientists estimated how many nucleated cells there were by amplifying reference gene primers. This table comes from immunoSEQ multiplex PCR, and its TCRdb copy is limited to in-frame clones, with some not included. The V and J calls and clone size come from that table; D and trimming were worked out from the DNA. Altogether over 250,000 clones are present, roughly 87% being singletons, with the ten largest covering approximately 9%. This clone was picked up one time. The material sequenced was PBMCs or T cells enriched from blood (not recorded which). This receptor was obtained from a woman in her late teens or twenties who had recovered from COVID-19.

In DNA, the CDR3 is TGTGCCAGCAGCCTGACAGGGGTCGAAGGAGGCTACACCTTC. This sequence encodes CASSLTGVEGGYTF. The chain recombines TRBV11-2 with TRBJ1-2; TRBD1 aligns across 8 bases. This CDR3 has 14 residues. With 5 bases clipped from V and 8 bases from J, the junction kept 10 bases outside the gene matches. Germline V lookup: CDR1 SGHAT, CDR2 FQNNGV.